This T cell receptor (beta chain) was found in a study of blood T cell repertoires in COVID-19. Study details: T cells, B-cell-depleted T cells, or PBMCs provided the cDNA or gDNA that served as material.

Measured with immunoSEQ multiplex PCR; TCRdb has only the in-frame clones, and not every one. The sample contains roughly 160,000 clones, 80% to 90% of which appear only once. The germline gives CDR1 MDHEN, CDR2 SYDVKM. CDR3 length: 19 residues. The junction had 14 bases not matched to a gene; V was cut back by 0 bases and J by 3 bases. This TCR was sampled from a man aged 60-69 years with acute or convalescent COVID-19. The chain uses TRBV28 and TRBJ1-2; 9 bases align to TRBD1. The sequenced sample consisted of peripheral blood. CDR3 sequence reads: CASSLWGQGYLEGYYGYTF. As DNA, the CDR3 is TGTGCCAGCAGTTTATGGGGACAGGGCTATCTTGAGGGATACTATGGCTACACCTTC.